This T cell receptor (beta chain) was observed in a study of CD8 T cells in ankylosing spondylitis. This clonotype has ten or more counts. The antigen remains undetermined. CDR3 length: 16 residues. In germline, CDR1 is DFQATT, CDR2 SNEGSKA (reference sequence). Trimming removed 4 bases from V and 0 bases from J, with 15 bases in between. The study, taken as a whole, reports: Matched ankylosing spondylitis synovial fluid reportedly contained a significantly enriched population of disease-linked clones. The authors found the disease-linked clones to be CD8+ and relatively rare in peripheral blood.

Libraries of TCR beta came from quantitative 5'-RACE with molecular barcodes. TCRdb reprocessed the 5' RACE reads with MiXCR, giving one entry per CDR3 protein. The table lists about 130,000 distinct CDR3 sequences, around 7% of them singletons. The TCR sequence derives from a male donor with ankylosing spondylitis or in good health (not recorded which). Material: blood, either unsorted or a sorted T cell fraction (not recorded which). The chain has TRBV20-1 and TRBJ1-4; D not certain. The CDR3 sequence is CSAKHRFGTTNEKLFF. In DNA form, the CDR3 reads TGCAGTGCTAAACATAGATTCGGGACAACTAATGAAAAACTGTTTTTT.